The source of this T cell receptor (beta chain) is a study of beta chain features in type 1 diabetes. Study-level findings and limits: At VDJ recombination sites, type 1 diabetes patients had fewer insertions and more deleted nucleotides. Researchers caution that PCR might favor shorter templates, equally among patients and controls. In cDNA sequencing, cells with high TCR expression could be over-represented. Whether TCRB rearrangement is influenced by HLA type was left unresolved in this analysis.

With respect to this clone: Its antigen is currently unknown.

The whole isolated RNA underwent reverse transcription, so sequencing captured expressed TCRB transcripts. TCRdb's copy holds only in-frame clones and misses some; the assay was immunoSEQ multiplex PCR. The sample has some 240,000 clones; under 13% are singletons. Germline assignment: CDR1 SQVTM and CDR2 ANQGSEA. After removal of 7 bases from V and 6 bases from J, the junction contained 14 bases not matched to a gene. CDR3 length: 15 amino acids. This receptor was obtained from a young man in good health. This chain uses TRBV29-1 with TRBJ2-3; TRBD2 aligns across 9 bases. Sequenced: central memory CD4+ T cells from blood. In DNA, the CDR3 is TGCAGCGCCCGCGGGGTAGCGGGAGAAGGGGATACGCAGTATTTT. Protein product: CSARGVAGEGDTQYF.